One and the same sample provided the 10 T cell receptor beta chains below, sequenced in a study of T cells in Graves' hyperthyroidism and ophthalmopathy. Amplification targeted TCR beta CDR3 regions from RNA transcripts. TCR CDR3 underwent first-round RT-PCR with the HTBI primer set. MiXCR, applied by TCRdb to the multiplex PCR reads, yields one record per CDR3 protein. The profile shows approximately 600,000 distinct CDR3 sequences, roughly 20% of them singletons. The sequenced material came from blood. These receptors were obtained from a young man with Graves' ophthalmopathy.

The chain joins TRBV2 to TRBJ1-5, with 10 bases identical to TRBD1. The CDR3 totals 15 residues. The germline gives CDR1 SNHLY, CDR2 FYNNEI. V trimming: 4 bases; J trimming: 2 bases; junction bases outside the gene matches: 2. As DNA, the CDR3 is TGTGCCAGCAGTGTCGGACAGGGGGGCAATCAGCCCCAGCATTTT. Translation: CASSVGQGGNQPQHF.

This clonotype was seen only a few times. This chain joins TRBV7-8 and TRBJ2-7; D gene uncertain. Germline V gene lookup returns CDR1 SGHVS and CDR2 FQNEAQ. Trimming cost V 1 base and J 3 bases, with 19 bases left between them. CDR3 length: 17 residues. The CDR3 nucleotides are TGTGCCAGCAGCTTAGAAATCGTTCAGCTCCCCCACTACGAGCAGTACTTC. Encoded protein: CASSLEIVQLPHYEQYF. The full variable domain, in which reference TRBV7-8 and TRBJ2-7 provide the parts outside the CDR3, is GAGVSQSPRYKVAKRGQDVALRCDPISGHVSLFWYQQALGQGPEFLTYFQNEAQLDKSGLPSDRFFAERPEGSVSTLKIQRTQQEDSAVYLCASSLEIVQLPHYEQYFGPGTRLTVT.

The V call is TRBV7-8, the J call TRBJ2-5; possibly TRBD2 for D (6 bases). The V and J ends lost 1 base and 5 bases respectively, with 14 bases between them. The CDR3 consists of 15 residues. CDR1 and CDR2 from the germline V gene are SGHVS and FQNEAQ. CDR3 bases: TGTGCCAGCAGCTTAGGCAAGACTAGTTTGGAGACCCAGTACTTC. Translating it yields CASSLGKTSLETQYF.

This clonotype came up many times. The chain carries TRBV12-3 or TRBV12-4 and TRBJ1-2; TRBD1 might be the D (6 bases). V gave up 6 bases and J gave up 4 bases, with 15 bases separating them. CDR3 length: 14 amino acids. CDR3 protein: CASRPTGLGYGYTF. CDR3 DNA sequence: TGTGCCAGCAGGCCTACAGGGTTGGGCTATGGCTACACCTTC.

The rearrangement uses TRBV27 and TRBJ2-7; 7 nucleotides line up with TRBD2. This CDR3 region has 15 residues. Germline V gene data show CDR1 as MNHEY and CDR2 as SMNVEV (reference sequence). V lost 2 bases, J lost 2 bases, and 6 bases stayed unmatched. The CDR3 coding sequence is TGTGCCAGCAGTTTAGGGGAGGGCGATACCTACGAGCAGTACTTC. As protein: CASSLGEGDTYEQYF.

The CDR3 protein is CASSRQGPNEQYF. The CDR3, as DNA: TGTGCCAGCAGCCGACAGGGACCCAACGAGCAGTACTTC. The rearrangement links TRBV12-3 or TRBV12-4 to TRBJ2-7; 7 bases line up with TRBD1. The CDR3 runs 13 residues. With 6 bases clipped from V and 5 bases from J, the junction kept 7 bases outside the gene matches.

The sample holds many counts of this clonotype. The chain recombines TRBV2 with TRBJ2-3; the match to TRBD1 covers 8 bases. Germline trimming cut 8 bases from V and 1 base from J; bases unmatched to any gene: 8. The CDR3 has 15 amino acids. Germline V gene sequence: CDR1 SNHLY, CDR2 FYNNEI. CDR3 sequence (DNA): TGTGCCAGCCACGGACAGGGTGTGGGCACAGATACGCAGTATTTT. It encodes CASHGQGVGTDTQYF.

Details on this clonotype: Germline and junction disagree at one end, which may indicate a read error. The CDR3 here is CANSKMDSQAFF. The CDR3 coding sequence is TGTGCCAATAGTAAAATGGACAGTCAAGCTTTCTTT. The genes are TRBV19 and TRBJ1-1; D may be TRBD1 (6 bases). The CDR3 covers 12 residues. Germline lookup yields CDR1 LNHDA and CDR2 SQIVND (reference sequence). The full variable domain, rest sourced from reference TRBV19 and TRBJ1-1, is DGGITQSPKYLFRKEGQNVTLSCEQNLNHDAMYWYRQDPGQGLRLIYYSQIVNDFQKGDIAEGYSVSREKKESFPLTVTSAQKNPTAFYLCANSKMDSQAFFGQGTRLTVV.

The rearrangement uses TRBV7-2 and TRBJ1-2; D possibly corresponds to TRBD1 (5 bases). The ends were cut back, 7 bases at V and 11 bases at J, with 23 bases in the middle. This CDR3 is 14 amino acids long. Germline lookup yields CDR1 SGHTA and CDR2 FQGNSA. The DNA of the CDR3 is TGTGCCAGCACCCAAAGTTTTATTGTTGGACATTACACCTTC. Amino acids: CASTQSFIVGHYTF.

This clonotype was detected ten times or more. This chain uses TRBV27 with TRBJ2-1, with 8 bases fitting TRBD2. After removal of 5 bases from V and 9 bases from J, the junction contained 12 bases not matched to a gene. The V gene's germline CDR1 is MNHEY and CDR2 SMNVEV (reference sequence). This CDR3 spans 15 amino acids. The CDR3 sequence is CASSPQSGSRAEQFF. The CDR3, as DNA: TGTGCCAGCAGTCCCCAGAGCGGGAGCAGGGCTGAGCAGTTCTTC.